Presented here are 12 T cell receptor beta chains from one specimen sequenced in a study of read filtering for tumor transcriptome and immune sequencing. From 300 to 450 ng of RNA, a library with molecular barcoded alpha/delta and beta/gamma adaptors was made. MiXCR, applied by TCRdb to the reads, yields one record per CDR3 protein. Of more than 20,000 distinct CDR3 sequences detected, 20% to 25% appear once; the ten largest clones hold 15% to 20%. The sequenced sample consisted of a population of CD138-negative cells sorted from bone marrow. Every receptor here comes from a donor at least 40 years old with multiple myeloma.

There are many counts of this clonotype. The chain couples TRBV20-1 to TRBJ1-5; no clear D. V was shortened by 4 bases and J by 0 bases, with 13 bases between the two germline ends. The CDR3 spans 15 residues. Germline CDR1 reads DFQATT; CDR2 reads SNEGSKA (reference sequence). The CDR3 region is CSAMMGIHSNQPQHF. In DNA form, the CDR3 reads TGCAGTGCTATGATGGGGATTCATAGCAATCAGCCCCAGCATTTT.

This clonotype was observed once. Given a far larger clone just one base away, this is likely a sequencing read error. The CDR3 region is CASSFRSENSPLHF. CDR3 bases: TGTGCCAGCAGCTTCAGGTCAGAGAATTCACCCCTCCACTTT. V usage is TRBV11-2 and J usage is TRBJ1-1, with no clear D. Gene TRBJ1-6 matches the end of the DNA better, so the J call may be wrong. There are 14 residues in the CDR3. Germline assignment: CDR1 SGHAT and CDR2 FQNNGV.

The V and J genes are TRBV7-9 and TRBJ1-5, with 7 bases matching TRBD1. CDR3 size: 15 residues. CDR1 and CDR2 (germline): SEHNR, FQNEAQ (reference sequence). The V gene end was trimmed by 3 bases and the J gene end by 1 base; junction bases not matched to a gene: 3. CDR3 nucleotide sequence: TGTGCCAGCAGCTTGCAGGGGGGAAGCAATCAGCCCCAGCATTTT. This encodes CASSLQGGSNQPQHF.

As for this clonotype: At one boundary the junction diverges from the germline segment, which might be a read error. The rearrangement joins TRBV29-1 to TRBJ1-1, with a weak D call TRBD1 (6 bases). CDR1 is SQVTM, CDR2 ANQGSEA, per germline. The length of the CDR3 is 16 residues. CDR3 nucleotides: TGCAGCCTTGAATCCCCAGGACAGCGCTTGAACACTGAAGCTTTCTTC. It yields the protein CSLESPGQRLNTEAFF. Full variable domain (outside the CDR3, taken from reference TRBV29-1 and TRBJ1-1): SAVISQKPSRDICQRGTSLTIQCQVDSQVTMMFWYRQQPGQSLTLIATANQGSEATYESGFVIDKFPISRPNLTFSTLTVSNMSPEDSSIYLCSLESPGQRLNTEAFFGQGTRLTVV.

This clonotype was counted many times. The V call is TRBV11-2, the J call TRBJ2-5, with D unresolved. Germline V gene lookup returns CDR1 SGHAT and CDR2 FQNNGV. CDR3 length: 12 amino acids. Trimming shortened V by 1 base and J by 1 base, and 1 base separated the two germline ends. This chain's CDR3 is CASSLAQETQYF. DNA of the CDR3: TGTGCCAGCAGCTTAGCCCAAGAGACCCAGTACTTC.

J is TRBJ1-1 and V is TRBV27; TRBD1 matches 7 bases. The germline CDR1 and CDR2 sequences are MNHEY and SMNVEV (reference sequence). The junction had 7 bases not matched to a gene; V was cut back by 5 bases and J by 1 base. The CDR3 totals 15 residues. CDR3 sequence: CASSAYRGRNTEAFF. The CDR3 coding sequence is TGTGCCAGCAGTGCTTACAGGGGCCGGAACACTGAAGCTTTCTTT.

This clonotype was observed many times. CDR3 bases: TGTGCCAGCACTCTAGCGGGAGTGGAGACCCAGTACTTC. Encoded protein: CASTLAGVETQYF. This chain joins TRBV6-2 or TRBV6-3 and TRBJ2-5, with 10 bases identical to TRBD2. Trimming cost V 7 bases and J 5 bases; bases outside gene matches: 4. From germline, CDR1 is MNHEY and CDR2 SVGEGT. The CDR3 consists of 13 residues.

Concerning this clonotype: A read error may explain this, as a much larger clone is one base away. This rearrangement joins TRBV7-7 to TRBJ2-3, with unresolved D. This CDR3 comprises 13 residues. CDR1 and CDR2 from the germline V gene are SSHAT and FNYEAQ (reference sequence). The CDR3 protein is CASSLGPTDTQCF. The CDR3 nucleotides are TGTGCTAGCAGCTTAGGCCCCACAGATACGCAGTGTTTT.

This clonotype came up a few times. A much larger clone differs by one base, so this may be a read error. The chain employs TRBV20-1 and TRBJ2-5, with 9 bases fitting TRBD2. Germline V gives CDR1 DFQATT, CDR2 SNEGSKA (reference sequence). The CDR3 is made up of 19 amino acids. The junction had 21 bases not matched to a gene; V was cut back by 0 bases and J by 7 bases. CDR3 sequence (DNA): TGCAGTGCTAGAGATTGGGGGGGGCTAGCGGGAAATCTAGGGGGGACCCAGTACTTC. Translated, it gives CSARDWGGLAGNLGGTQYF.

This clonotype was found many times. This chain uses TRBV3-1 with TRBJ1-5, with D unresolved. The CDR3 contains 14 residues. V was cut by 1 base and J by 0 bases, with 4 bases left in between. Germline CDR1 reads LGHDT; CDR2 reads YNNKEL (reference sequence). This CDR3 reads CASSQGISNQPQHF. The CDR3 coding sequence is TGTGCCAGCAGCCAAGGGATTAGCAATCAGCCCCAGCATTTT.

The table lists this clonotype with many counts. J is TRBJ2-7 and V is TRBV20-1; 7 bases are shared with TRBD2. The CDR3 is 13 residues long. Germline V CDR1 and CDR2: DFQATT, SNEGSKA (reference sequence). V was clipped by 4 bases and J by 4 bases; unmatched bases: 7. CDR3 residues: CSATRDSGYEQYF. CDR3 coding DNA: TGCAGTGCTACCCGGGATAGCGGGTACGAGCAGTACTTC.

This clonotype was counted at least ten times. The chain employs TRBV14 and TRBJ1-1; tentative D call: TRBD1 (5 bases). The CDR3 is made up of 15 amino acids. Trimming left V 1 base short and J 1 base short, with 10 bases between. Germline values: CDR1 SGHDN, CDR2 FVKESK. The CDR3 loop reads CASSQGRGPNTEAFF. CDR3 DNA: TGTGCCAGCAGCCAAGGGAGGGGCCCGAACACTGAAGCTTTCTTT.